This is a list of T cell receptor beta chains from one sample in a study of shared clonotypes between healthy human individuals. Method: immunoSEQ multiplex PCR; TCRdb's copy keeps in-frame clones and lacks some. The sample includes around 750,000 clones, around two thirds of them seen just once. Sequenced material: memory CD4+ T cells sorted from blood. Receptor source: a woman aged 25 to 39 in good health. Both conserved end residues are part of each CDR3. The D gene is left open where the match is weak. Clone size is stated in some rows and not others, as once, few, many or a class when expanded.

clone size	V gene	D gene	J gene	CDR3 DNA	CDR3 protein
few	TRBV2	TRBD1	TRBJ2-7	TGTGCCAGCAGTGAAGAACAGGGGCCCTACGAGCAGTACTTC	CASSEEQGPYEQYF
NA	TRBV15	NA	TRBJ1-1	TGTGCCACCAGCAGTTCGGGGGTAGCCATTCGGAGGAACACTGAAGCTTTCTTT	CATSSSGVAIRRNTEAFF
NA	TRBV9	NA	TRBJ2-6	TGTGCCAGCAGCGTAGTCGGTCTAGACTCTGGGGCCAACGTCCTGACTTTC	CASSVVGLDSGANVLTF
NA	TRBV7-9	NA	TRBJ1-2	TGTGCCAGCAGCTTATGGTACGGGGCAGTCAACTATGGCTACACCTTC	CASSLWYGAVNYGYTF
NA	TRBV6-6	NA	TRBJ2-7	TGTGCCAGCGGGGGGACACAGAGCTCCTACGAGCAGTACTTC	CASGGTQSSYEQYF
NA	TRBV2	TRBD1	TRBJ1-5	TGTGCCAGCAGTGAAAACAGGGGATTTCAGCCCCAGCATTTT	CASSENRGFQPQHF
NA	TRBV19	NA	TRBJ1-3	TGTGCCAGTAGGCCCGCCTCTGGAAACACCATATATTTT	CASRPASGNTIYF
NA	TRBV19	NA	TRBJ2-3	TGTGCCAGTAGCCCTACACTAGGGGTTCATACGCAGTATTTT	CASSPTLGVHTQYF
NA	TRBV28	TRBD2	TRBJ2-7	TGTGCCAGCAGGACTAGCGGGAGAGGGAACGAGCAGTACTTC	CASRTSGRGNEQYF
NA	TRBV25-1	TRBD1	TRBJ2-7	TGTGCCAGCAGTCAACCGGGACAGGGTTACGAGCAGTACTTC	CASSQPGQGYEQYF
NA	TRBV7-2	TRBD1	TRBJ1-3	TGTGCCAGCAGCTACCGACAGGGGGGAAACACCATATATTTT	CASSYRQGGNTIYF
NA	TRBV19	NA	TRBJ2-6	TGTGCCAGTACCATCGACAGGCCAGGCCCCTCTGGGGCCAACGTCCTGACTTTC	CASTIDRPGPSGANVLTF